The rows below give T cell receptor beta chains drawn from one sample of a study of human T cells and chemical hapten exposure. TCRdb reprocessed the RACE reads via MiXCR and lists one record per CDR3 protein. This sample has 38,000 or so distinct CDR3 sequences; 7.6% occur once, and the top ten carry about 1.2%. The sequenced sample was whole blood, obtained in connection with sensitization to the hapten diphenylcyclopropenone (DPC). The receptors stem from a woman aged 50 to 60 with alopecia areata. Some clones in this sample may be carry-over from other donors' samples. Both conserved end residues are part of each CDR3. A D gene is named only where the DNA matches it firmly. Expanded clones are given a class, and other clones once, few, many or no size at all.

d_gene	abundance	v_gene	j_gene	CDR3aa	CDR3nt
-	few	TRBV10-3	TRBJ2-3	CAISRSSTDTQYF	TGTGCCATCAGCCGGAGTAGCACAGATACGCAGTATTTT
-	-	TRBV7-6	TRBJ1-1	CASSLAGINTEAFF	TGTGCCAGCAGCTTAGCCGGGATTAACACTGAAGCTTTCTTT
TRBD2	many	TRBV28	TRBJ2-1	CASSSSAGGWYNEQFF	TGTGCCAGCAGTTCTTCTGCGGGAGGGTGGTACAATGAGCAGTTCTTC
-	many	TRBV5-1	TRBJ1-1	CASSALNTEAFF	TGCGCCAGCAGCGCTCTGAACACTGAAGCTTTCTTT
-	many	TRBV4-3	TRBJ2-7	CASSQEEGGEQYF	TGCGCCAGCAGCCAAGAAGAGGGGGGCGAGCAGTACTTC
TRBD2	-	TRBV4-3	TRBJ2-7	CASSQALASGRAGAAEQYF	TGCGCCAGCAGCCAAGCCCTAGCTAGCGGGAGGGCCGGGGCTGCCGAGCAGTACTTC
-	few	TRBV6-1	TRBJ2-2	CALLRTAPTGELFF	TGTGCCCTGCTGCGGACCGCTCCCACCGGGGAGCTGTTTTTT
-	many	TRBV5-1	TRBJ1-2	CASSPTLSYGYTF	TGCGCCAGCAGCCCGACACTCTCCTATGGCTACACCTTC
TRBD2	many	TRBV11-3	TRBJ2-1	CASSLEVSGMSEQFF	TGTGCCAGCAGCTTAGAGGTTAGCGGGATGAGTGAGCAGTTCTTC
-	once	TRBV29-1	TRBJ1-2	CSVGGPTVPYGYTF	TGCAGCGTTGGCGGGCCGACAGTCCCCTATGGCTACACCTTC
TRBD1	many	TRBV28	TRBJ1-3	CASRRGRDSSGNTIYF	TGTGCCAGCAGGCGGGGCAGGGACAGCTCTGGAAACACCATATATTTT
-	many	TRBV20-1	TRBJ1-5	CSARDPGSERMPQHF	TGCAGTGCTAGAGATCCTGGTTCCGAAAGGATGCCCCAGCATTTT
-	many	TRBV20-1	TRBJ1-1	CSARNRGEAFF	TGCAGTGCTAGGAATAGGGGGGAAGCTTTCTTT
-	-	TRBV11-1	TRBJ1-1	CASSRETTVNTEAFF	TGTGCCAGCAGCCGAGAAACGACAGTGAACACTGAAGCTTTCTTT
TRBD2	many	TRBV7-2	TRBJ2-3	CASSRTSLTDTQYF	TGTGCCAGCAGCCGGACTAGTCTCACAGATACGCAGTATTTT
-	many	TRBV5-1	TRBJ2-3	CASSLGSKADTQYF	TGCGCCAGCAGCTTGGGTTCCAAGGCAGATACGCAGTATTTT